In this sample, the clone carrying this T cell receptor (beta chain) turned up once. This sample is part of a study of control samples from healthy donors and cancer patients. Some clones are missing from TCRdb's copy, which holds only in-frame ones; the method was immunoSEQ multiplex PCR. Of about 130,000 clones in the sample, over 85% were seen once. Germline V gene data show CDR1 as SEHNR and CDR2 as FQNEAQ (reference sequence). The CDR3 totals 16 residues. The ends were cut back, 1 base at V and 2 bases at J, with 15 bases in the middle. Sequencing was performed on blood. The V gene is TRBV7-9, the J gene TRBJ2-7, with D possibly matching TRBD2 (6 bases). The receptor comes from a man younger than 35 in good health. CDR3 residues: CASSLGGSSVAYEQYF. CDR3 in DNA: TGTGCCAGCAGCTTAGGAGGGTCTAGCGTTGCCTACGAGCAGTACTTC.